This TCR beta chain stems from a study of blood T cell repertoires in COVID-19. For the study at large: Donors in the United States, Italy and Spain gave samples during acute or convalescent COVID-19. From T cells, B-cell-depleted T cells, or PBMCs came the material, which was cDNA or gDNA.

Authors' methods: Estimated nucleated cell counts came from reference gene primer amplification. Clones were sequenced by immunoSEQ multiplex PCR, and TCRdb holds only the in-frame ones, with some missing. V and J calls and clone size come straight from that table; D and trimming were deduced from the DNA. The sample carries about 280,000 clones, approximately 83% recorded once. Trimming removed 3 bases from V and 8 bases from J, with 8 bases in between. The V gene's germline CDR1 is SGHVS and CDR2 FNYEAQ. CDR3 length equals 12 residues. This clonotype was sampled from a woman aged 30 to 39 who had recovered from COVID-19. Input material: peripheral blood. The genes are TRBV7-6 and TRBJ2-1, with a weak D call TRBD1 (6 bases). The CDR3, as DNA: TGTGCCAGCAGCTTCGAGGGGGATGAGCAGTTCTTC. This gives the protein CASSFEGDEQFF. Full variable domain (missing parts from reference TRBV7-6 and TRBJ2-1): GAGVSQSPRYKVTKRGQDVALRCDPISGHVSLYWYRQALGQGPEFLTYFNYEAQQDKSGLPNDRFSAERPEGSISTLTIQRTEQRDSAMYRCASSFEGDEQFFGPGTRLTVL.